The T cell receptor (beta chain) under discussion was sequenced for a study of breast tumors, draining lymph nodes, adjacent tissues. Study-level results: The data were judged consistent with most tumor T cells coming from lymph node and expanding in tumor. The lymph node origin of tumor T cells was framed as consistent with a hypothesis, not demonstrated. Luminal-like breast cancer showed significantly greater tumor-nontumor repertoire similarity than basal-like breast cancer did. Tumors had less TCR diversity than lymph nodes, more than nontumor tissue.

MiXCR, run by TCRdb on the multiplex PCR reads, gives a single entry per CDR3 protein. In the table there are 45,000 to 65,000 distinct CDR3 sequences, about 40% of which are singletons. This CDR3 spans 11 amino acids. Germline lookup yields CDR1 MNHEY and CDR2 SVGAGI. Trimming left V 6 bases short and J 1 base short, with 4 bases between. This clonotype appeared a few times. Its target is not known. A much larger clone differs from this one at a single base, so this may be a read error. This chain uses TRBV6-5 with TRBJ2-7, with D hard to call. The sample was breast tumor tissue. This clonotype was obtained from a female donor with breast cancer. Some clones in this sample may be carry-over from other donors' samples. In nucleotides, the CDR3 is TGTGCCAGCAGGCAGTCCTACGAGCAGTACTTC. It yields the protein CASRQSYEQYF.